These 17 T cell receptor beta chains were all obtained from the same sample, sequenced in a study of blood T cell repertoires in COVID-19 (TCRdb year 2020). Receptors were amplified or captured by the immunoSEQ multiplex PCR assay. TCRdb mirrors the immuneACCESS table, restricted to in-frame sequences. Some clones are absent from its copies; in checked studies, under half trace to an unresolved V gene, and the reason for the others is unknown. The sample yields fewer than 250,000 clones; 83% were counted once. 2.5% to 3.5% of the sample is held by the ten biggest clonotypes. Sequencing was performed on peripheral blood. These receptors originate from a man aged 50 to 59 with active or convalescent COVID-19.

The chain has TRBV5-1 and TRBJ2-1, with D uncertain. Germline CDR1 reads SGHRS; CDR2 reads YFSETQ. The CDR3 contains 15 residues. Trimming shortened V by 0 bases and J by 0 bases, and 7 bases separated the two germline ends. The CDR3 DNA reads TGCGCCAGCAGCTTGGATCGCGGCTCCTACAATGAGCAGTTCTTC. It encodes CASSLDRGSYNEQFF.

The chain couples TRBV28 to TRBJ1-6; 8 bases agree with TRBD1. CDR1 and CDR2 from the germline V gene are MDHEN and SYDVKM. With 2 bases clipped from V and 10 bases from J, the junction kept 10 bases outside the gene matches. The CDR3 is made up of 16 amino acids. CDR3 coding DNA: TGTGCCAGCAGTTTAGTTCCAGGGGGCCTAGGGTCACCCCTCCACTTT. Amino acids: CASSLVPGGLGSPLHF.

The chain joins TRBV5-1 to TRBJ1-4, with D possibly TRBD1 on 5 matching bases. V lost 8 bases and J 2 bases, leaving 13 bases between the germline ends. Germline CDR1 and CDR2: SGHRS and YFSETQ. The CDR3 covers 14 residues. CDR3 bases: TGCGCCAGTTCGGGAGGGGTGACTAATGAAAAACTGTTTTTT. This sequence encodes CASSGGVTNEKLFF.

V is TRBV18 and J is TRBJ1-5; no definite D call. The germline gives CDR1 KGHSH, CDR2 LQKENI. The germline V and J ends were trimmed by 4 bases and 5 bases, with 12 bases remaining between them. CDR3 length equals 14 residues. The CDR3 reads CASSLTGSDQPQHF. CDR3 nucleotide sequence: TGTGCCAGCTCACTGACTGGTTCTGATCAGCCCCAGCATTTT.

This chain connects TRBV18 to TRBJ2-5, with D possibly TRBD2 on 6 matching bases. The CDR3 consists of 15 residues. In germline, CDR1 is KGHSH, CDR2 LQKENI. Trimming stripped 3 bases from V and 5 bases from J, with 16 bases between. The CDR3 bases are TGTGCCAGCTCACCCATGCGGGGACCTTGGGAGACCCAGTACTTC. Amino acids: CASSPMRGPWETQYF.

V and J are TRBV13 and TRBJ2-7; 8 bases fit TRBD1. The germline V gene encodes CDR1 PRHDT and CDR2 FYEKMQ (reference sequence). The CDR3 is 16 residues long. V lost 5 bases, J lost 1 base, and 10 bases stayed unmatched. CDR3 bases: TGTGCCAGCAGCCCCCCAGGACAGGGCGATTCCTACGAGCAGTACTTC. Translation: CASSPPGQGDSYEQYF.

The CDR3 region is CAWSVRRQGLGKAFF. The CDR3 DNA follows: TGTGCCTGGAGTGTAAGGAGACAGGGGTTGGGCAAAGCTTTCTTT. J is TRBJ1-1 and V is TRBV30; 8 bases are a match to TRBD1. The CDR3 is 15 amino acids. V lost 0 bases and J lost 9; bases outside the gene matches: 12. Germline-derived CDR1 and CDR2 are GTSNPN and SVGIG (reference sequence).

The V call is TRBV7-6, the J call TRBJ1-1; D perhaps matches TRBD1 (6 bases). The CDR3 extends over 15 amino acids. Germline values: CDR1 SGHVS, CDR2 FNYEAQ. Trimming shortened V by 3 bases and J by 1 base, and 12 bases separated the two germline ends. CDR3 coding DNA: TGTGCCAGCAGCTTCTTGGCCAGGGGGAACACTGAAGCTTTCTTT. Translating it yields CASSFLARGNTEAFF.

The chain links TRBV6-5 to TRBJ1-2, with 7 bases lining up with TRBD1. The CDR3 has 15 residues. V was clipped by 4 bases and J by 4 bases; unmatched bases: 9. Germline V lookup: CDR1 MNHEY, CDR2 SVGAGI. The DNA of the CDR3 is TGTGCCAGCAGTTCTCAGGGGGGACGGACCTATGGCTACACCTTC. It encodes CASSSQGGRTYGYTF.

The chain couples TRBV30 to TRBJ2-7, with 7 bases matching TRBD1. With 3 bases clipped from V and 0 bases from J, the junction kept 8 bases outside the gene matches. CDR1 GTSNPN and CDR2 SVGIG come from the germline V gene (reference sequence). This CDR3 is built from 15 residues. The CDR3, as DNA: TGTGCCTGGAGGATCCGGGACAGCCGCTCCTACGAGCAGTACTTC. Protein sequence: CAWRIRDSRSYEQYF. The complete variable domain, with remaining parts taken from reference TRBV30 and TRBJ2-7, reads SQTIHQWPATLVQPVGSPLSLECTVEGTSNPNLYWYRQAAGRGLQLLFYSVGIGQISSEVPQNLSASRPQDRQFILSSKKLLLSDSGFYLCAWRIRDSRSYEQYFGPGTRLTVT.

Written as DNA, the CDR3 is TGTGCCAGCAGGGTAGCGGGAGGGCCGTACGAGCAGTACTTC. Encoded protein: CASRVAGGPYEQYF. V is TRBV27 and J is TRBJ2-7; 11 bases line up with TRBD2. V lost 6 bases and J lost 4; bases outside the gene matches: 5. Germline V gene sequence: CDR1 MNHEY, CDR2 SMNVEV (reference sequence). This CDR3 region has 14 residues.

The rearrangement uses TRBV7-8 and TRBJ1-2; 7 positions match TRBD1. The CDR3 length is 17 residues. Trimming cost V 8 bases and J 0 bases; bases outside gene matches: 15. The germline CDR1 and CDR2 sequences are SGHVS and FQNEAQ. In DNA form, the CDR3 reads TGTGCCAGCGCCTTAGGGACAGCGACCACAGCTAACTATGGCTACACCTTC. This codes for CASALGTATTANYGYTF.

This clone has a single count. The V call is TRBV18, the J call TRBJ2-7; a possible D gene is TRBD1 (6 bases). The CDR3 runs 11 residues. The ends were cut back, 3 bases at V and 11 bases at J, with 11 bases in the middle. Germline-derived CDR1 and CDR2 are KGHSH and LQKENI. The CDR3 DNA reads TGTGCCAGCTCACCGGGGGCAGGTGAGTACTTC. It specifies CASSPGAGEYF.

The rearrangement uses TRBV10-3 and TRBJ1-5; 10 bases agree with TRBD1. V was pared by 6 bases and J by 6 bases, with 5 bases of the junction left unmatched. Germline V lookup: CDR1 ENHRY, CDR2 SYGVKD. CDR3 size: 14 residues. This CDR3 is CAISPRDRGQPQHF. As DNA, the CDR3 is TGTGCCATCAGCCCCCGGGACAGGGGTCAGCCCCAGCATTTT.

The chain has TRBV28 and TRBJ2-3; a weak D match, TRBD2 (6 bases). V lost 11 bases to trimming and J lost 3 bases, with 18 bases between them. CDR1 is MDHEN and CDR2 is SYDVKM in the germline V gene. This CDR3 comprises 14 residues. This chain's CDR3 is CAGAAEGATDTQYF. The CDR3 region has the DNA TGTGCCGGAGCTGCGGAGGGCGCGACAGATACGCAGTATTTT.

Only a few counts were recorded for this clone. The rearrangement joins TRBV4-1 to TRBJ2-3, with D maybe TRBD1 (5 bases). Germline V gene lookup returns CDR1 MGHRA and CDR2 YSYEKL. The CDR3 runs 15 residues. Trimming removed 1 base at V and 2 bases at J, with 10 bases between. The CDR3 bases are TGCGCCAGCAGCCAAGCGGGCAGGGACACAGATACGCAGTATTTT. The encoded protein is CASSQAGRDTDTQYF.

The rearrangement links TRBV18 to TRBJ1-3; D is ambiguous. V shed 3 bases and J shed 8 bases, with 14 bases lying between them. CDR1 is KGHSH, CDR2 LQKENI, per germline. This CDR3 has 14 amino acids. The CDR3: CASSPPSGTDTIYF. In nucleotides, the CDR3 is TGTGCCAGCTCACCTCCGTCAGGCACGGACACCATATATTTT.